These T cell receptor beta chains were read from a single sample in a study of OX40 agonist ivuxolimab in advanced cancers. Measured with immunoSEQ multiplex PCR; TCRdb has only the in-frame clones, and not every one. The data show 55,000 to 65,000 clones, 91% seen once. The sequenced sample was CD4+ or CD8+ T cells sorted from blood, obtained in a trial of the OX40 agonist ivuxolimab. These receptors were collected from an adult with an advanced solid tumor such as melanoma, head and neck, liver or kidney cancer. Each CDR3 is given with its conserved first and last residue. Each record gives: J gene, V gene, D gene, clone size, CDR3 protein, CDR3 DNA. D genes are given only for firm matches. Size is omitted from some rows. Given values are once, few, many or a class for expanded clones.

>TRBJ1-1|TRBV2|TRBD1|NA
CASSPTTGGTEAFF
TGTGCCAGCAGCCCAACTACAGGGGGCACTGAAGCTTTCTTT
>TRBJ2-2|TRBV28|TRBD2|NA
CASSLLAGVNTGELFF
TGTGCCAGCAGTTTACTAGCGGGAGTAAACACCGGGGAGCTGTTTTTT
>TRBJ1-4|TRBV5-1|TRBD1|NA
CASSLWTGATNEKLFF
TGCGCCAGCAGCTTATGGACAGGAGCAACTAATGAAAAACTGTTTTTT
>TRBJ1-1|TRBV14|NA|NA
CASSQVQAMNTEAFF
TGTGCCAGCAGCCAAGTTCAGGCTATGAACACTGAAGCTTTCTTT
>TRBJ2-3|TRBV28|NA|NA
CASSYRTGTDTQYF
TGTGCCAGCAGTTACAGGACTGGCACAGATACGCAGTATTTT
>TRBJ2-7|TRBV7-9|NA|NA
CASSHSGTYSYEQYF
TGTGCCAGCAGCCATTCCGGGACATACTCCTACGAGCAGTACTTC
>TRBJ1-2|TRBV5-1|NA|NA
CASSLYELQGYTF
TGCGCCAGCAGCTTGTACGAGCTTCAGGGCTACACCTTC
>TRBJ2-1|TRBV7-2|TRBD2|once
CASRRPGLAGDEQFF
TGTGCCAGCAGGCGTCCGGGACTAGCGGGGGATGAGCAGTTCTTC
>TRBJ2-7|TRBV2|TRBD1|NA
CASSEEQGAVNEQYF
TGTGCCAGCAGTGAAGAGCAGGGGGCTGTAAACGAGCAGTACTTC
>TRBJ2-3|TRBV18|NA|NA
CASSPLRGTDTQYF
TGTGCCAGCTCACCACTGCGGGGCACAGATACGCAGTATTTT
>TRBJ2-1|TRBV4-1|NA|NA
CASSQLRAGVDNEQFF
TGCGCCAGCAGCCAACTTAGGGCAGGGGTGGACAATGAGCAGTTCTTC
>TRBJ2-3|TRBV28|NA|NA
CASRPSGVDTQYF
TGTGCCAGCAGACCCAGCGGTGTAGATACGCAGTATTTT
>TRBJ1-3|TRBV4-3|NA|NA
CASSQGGRAGNTIYF
TGCGCCAGCAGCCAAGGGGGCAGGGCTGGAAACACCATATATTTT
>TRBJ2-3|TRBV10-2|TRBD1|once
CASRDRGSTDTQYF
TGCGCCAGCAGGGACAGGGGATCCACAGATACGCAGTATTTT
>TRBJ2-7|TRBV12-1|NA|NA
CASSYGLADALEQYF
TGTGCCAGCAGCTACGGACTAGCGGATGCCCTCGAGCAGTACTTC
>TRBJ2-4|TRBV7-2|TRBD1|NA
CASRPRAGGADKNIQYF
TGTGCCAGCAGACCTCGTGCAGGGGGCGCTGACAAAAACATTCAGTACTTC
>TRBJ2-7|TRBV5-4|NA|NA
CASSRNSARRDEQYF
TGTGCCAGCAGTAGAAATAGCGCCCGACGGGACGAGCAGTACTTC
>TRBJ1-5|TRBV7-6|NA|NA
CASSLLGEGQPQHF
TGTGCCAGCAGCTTATTGGGGGAGGGTCAGCCCCAGCATTTT
>TRBJ2-3|TRBV15|TRBD2|NA
CATKVGGSLDTQYF
TGTGCCACCAAGGTGGGCGGGAGTTTAGATACGCAGTATTTT
>TRBJ2-1|TRBV28|NA|NA
CASTRTTPTEQFF
TGTGCCAGCACCAGGACTACACCCACCGAGCAGTTCTTC
>TRBJ2-5|TRBV11-3|TRBD2|NA
CASSPSGRRETQYF
TGTGCCAGCAGTCCTAGCGGGAGGAGGGAGACCCAGTACTTC
>TRBJ2-5|TRBV5-1|NA|NA
CASRWQQETQYF
TGCGCCAGCAGGTGGCAGCAAGAGACCCAGTACTTC
>TRBJ2-1|TRBV9|TRBD1|NA
CASSVRTGNNEQFF
TGTGCCAGCAGCGTACGGACAGGGAACAATGAGCAGTTCTTC
>TRBJ2-3|TRBV6-5|NA|few
CASSYGARVGADTQYF
TGTGCCAGCAGTTACGGCGCCAGGGTTGGGGCAGATACGCAGTATTTT
>TRBJ1-2|TRBV9|NA|NA
CASSPQTGLGLGYTF
TGTGCCAGCAGCCCTCAGACAGGTCTTGGTTTAGGCTACACCTTC
>TRBJ1-4|TRBV28|NA|NA
CASSFVGEANEKLFF
TGTGCCAGCAGTTTTGTCGGGGAGGCTAATGAAAAACTGTTTTTT
>TRBJ1-3|TRBV18|TRBD1|NA
CASSLSRDRGYGNTIYF
TGTGCCAGCTCCCTAAGCCGGGACAGGGGTTACGGAAACACCATATATTTT
>TRBJ1-2|TRBV27|TRBD1|NA
CASSLSTGTWYGYTF
TGTGCCAGCAGTTTATCGACAGGGACTTGGTATGGCTACACCTTC
>TRBJ1-2|TRBV6-1|NA|NA
CASSERQSANYGYTF
TGTGCCAGCAGTGAAAGACAGTCCGCTAACTATGGCTACACCTTC
>TRBJ2-7|TRBV10-2|NA|NA
CASSDPSSGEQYF
TGCGCCAGCAGTGACCCTAGTTCGGGTGAGCAGTACTTC
>TRBJ2-1|TRBV6-1|NA|once
CASSDRVWGRVVNEQFF
TGTGCCAGCAGTGACCGGGTCTGGGGCAGGGTGGTCAATGAGCAGTTCTTC
>TRBJ2-7|TRBV7-2|NA|once
CASSLAHSPSGEQYF
TGTGCCAGCAGCTTAGCGCACTCCCCGTCCGGCGAGCAGTACTTC
>TRBJ2-1|TRBV5-4|TRBD1|NA
CASSSGQGTYNEQFF
TGTGCCAGCAGCTCCGGACAGGGGACGTACAATGAGCAGTTCTTC
>TRBJ2-3|TRBV9|TRBD2|NA
CASSSRSSGEDTQYF
TGTGCCAGCAGCTCAAGATCTAGCGGAGAAGATACGCAGTATTTT
>TRBJ1-3|TRBV5-1|NA|NA
CASSLAAGSSGNTIYF
TGCGCCAGCAGCTTGGCCGCGGGGAGCTCTGGAAACACCATATATTTT
>TRBJ2-1|TRBV12-5|NA|NA
CASGWGTHEQFF
TGTGCTAGTGGTTGGGGGACACATGAGCAGTTCTTC
>TRBJ1-5|TRBV6-6|NA|few
CASGAGQPQHF
TGTGCCAGCGGGGCGGGGCAGCCCCAGCATTTT
>TRBJ2-6|TRBV6-4|NA|NA
CASSAQVSGANVLTF
TGTGCCAGCAGCGCACAAGTCTCTGGGGCCAACGTCCTGACTTTC
>TRBJ2-2|TRBV7-8|NA|NA
CASSLVPRALFF
TGTGCCAGCAGCTTAGTCCCGCGGGCGCTGTTTTTT
>TRBJ2-4|TRBV5-1|NA|NA
CASSFGGLAKNIQYF
TGCGCCAGCAGCTTCGGGGGACTAGCCAAAAACATTCAGTACTTC
>TRBJ1-2|TRBV12-5|NA|NA
CASGLSDTRGYTF
TGTGCTAGTGGTTTGTCGGACACCCGTGGCTACACCTTC
>TRBJ2-6|TRBV5-1|NA|NA
CASSLSPTSGANVLTF
TGCGCCAGCAGCTTATCCCCGACCTCTGGGGCCAACGTCCTGACTTTC
>TRBJ2-1|TRBV28|NA|NA
CASSPLGSYNEQFF
TGTGCCAGCAGTCCCCTTGGCTCCTACAATGAGCAGTTCTTC
>TRBJ2-7|TRBV27|TRBD2|NA
CASRRLAGAYEQYF
TGTGCCAGCAGGCGACTAGCGGGAGCCTACGAGCAGTACTTC
>TRBJ2-5|TRBV27|NA|NA
CASSLGGRSFETQYF
TGTGCCAGCAGTTTAGGGGGGAGGTCGTTCGAGACCCAGTACTTC
>TRBJ1-5|TRBV6-5|NA|NA
CASSPGPYSNQPQHF
TGTGCCAGCAGTCCGGGGCCTTATAGCAATCAGCCCCAGCATTTT
>TRBJ1-4|TRBV15|NA|NA
CATSRLGDEKLFF
TGTGCCACCAGCAGACTAGGGGATGAAAAACTGTTTTTT
>TRBJ2-1|TRBV7-6|TRBD2|NA
CASSFGLAGASEQFF
TGTGCCAGCAGCTTCGGACTAGCGGGAGCCAGTGAGCAGTTCTTC
>TRBJ2-7|TRBV5-1|TRBD2|NA
CASSSAAGEISEQYF
TGCGCCAGCAGCTCCGCGGCGGGAGAAATTAGCGAGCAGTACTTC
>TRBJ2-1|TRBV5-1|TRBD1|NA
CASSLARTGFDNEQFF
TGCGCCAGCAGCTTGGCCAGGACAGGGTTCGACAATGAGCAGTTCTTC
>TRBJ1-1|TRBV2|NA|NA
CASSDRVGNTEAFF
TGTGCCAGCAGTGACAGGGTCGGGAACACTGAAGCTTTCTTT
>TRBJ1-4|TRBV21-1|NA|NA
CASSVRVAGHEKLFF
TGTGCCAGCAGCGTACGGGTAGCTGGACATGAAAAACTGTTTTTT
>TRBJ2-2|TRBV11-3|NA|NA
CASSRGDTGELFF
TGTGCCAGCTCTAGGGGCGACACCGGGGAGCTGTTTTTT
>TRBJ2-5|TRBV7-2|TRBD1|once
CASRFTGEETQYF
TGTGCCAGCAGGTTTACAGGGGAAGAGACCCAGTACTTC